The clone carrying this T cell receptor beta chain was recorded many times. Antigen unknown. This sample is drawn from a study of Graves' ophthalmopathy and Graves' hyperthyroidism. The germline CDR1 and CDR2 sequences are SGHTA and FQGNSA. The length of the CDR3 is 15 residues. V trimming: 0 bases; J trimming: 3 bases; junction bases outside the gene matches: 4. Amplification of the TCR beta CDR3 regions used RNA transcripts (as template). Following a first-round RT-PCR that used HTBI primers, a second-round multiplex PCR was carried out. TCRdb reanalysed the multiplex PCR reads using MiXCR and keeps one entry per CDR3 protein. The data show over a million distinct CDR3 sequences, with less than 45% seen just once and 11% held by the top ten. Points from the study as a whole: Sensitivity of roughly 71% and specificity of 72.22% were achieved by the model that predicted ophthalmopathy progression. Most thyroid clonotypes with frequency above 0.001 were detected in blood too.

The sample taken for sequencing was peripheral blood or thyroid tissue (not recorded which). This clonotype originated in an adult man with Graves' hyperthyroidism. The chain combines TRBV7-2 with TRBJ2-7, with 8 bases lining up with TRBD1. CDR3 DNA sequence: TGTGCCAGCAGCTTAGCCGGGACAGGATACTACGAGCAGTACTTC. Its translation: CASSLAGTGYYEQYF.